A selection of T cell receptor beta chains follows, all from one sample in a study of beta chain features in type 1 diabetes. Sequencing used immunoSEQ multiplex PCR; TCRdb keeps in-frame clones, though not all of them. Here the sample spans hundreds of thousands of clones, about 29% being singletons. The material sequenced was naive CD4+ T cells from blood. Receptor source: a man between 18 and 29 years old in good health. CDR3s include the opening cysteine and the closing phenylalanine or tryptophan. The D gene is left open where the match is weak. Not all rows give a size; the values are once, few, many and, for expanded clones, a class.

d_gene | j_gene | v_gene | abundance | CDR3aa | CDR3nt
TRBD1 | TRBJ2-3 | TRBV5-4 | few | CASSLTTGSTDTQYF | TGTGCCAGCAGCTTGACGACAGGGAGCACAGATACGCAGTATTTT
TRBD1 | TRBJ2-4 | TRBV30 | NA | CAWRERWGQGSKNIQYF | TGTGCCTGGAGGGAAAGGTGGGGACAGGGGAGTAAAAACATTCAGTACTTC
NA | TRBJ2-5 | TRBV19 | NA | CASREQGWETQYF | TGTGCCAGTAGAGAACAGGGTTGGGAGACCCAGTACTTC
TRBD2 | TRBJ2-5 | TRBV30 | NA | CAWRLAGGLDQYF | TGTGCCTGGAGACTAGCGGGAGGACTAGACCAGTACTTC
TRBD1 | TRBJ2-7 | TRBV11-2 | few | CASNRQGISYEQYF | TGTGCCAGCAACCGACAGGGGATCTCCTACGAGCAGTACTTC
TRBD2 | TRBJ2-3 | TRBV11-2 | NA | CASSLAVDTQYF | TGTGCCAGCAGCCTAGCGGTTGATACGCAGTATTTT
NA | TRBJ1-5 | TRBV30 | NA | CAWAAGYSNQPQHF | TGTGCCTGGGCCGCGGGGTATAGCAATCAGCCCCAGCATTTT
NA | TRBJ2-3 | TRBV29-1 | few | CSVEGTSRGTDTQYF | TGCAGCGTTGAGGGGACAAGCCGGGGCACAGATACGCAGTATTTT
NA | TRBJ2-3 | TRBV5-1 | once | CASSLGASTDTQYF | TGCGCCAGCAGCTTGGGAGCAAGCACAGATACGCAGTATTTT
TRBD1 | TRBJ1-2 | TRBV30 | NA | CAWRSGTGSSRGYTF | TGTGCCTGGAGGTCCGGGACAGGGTCGTCTCGAGGCTACACCTTC
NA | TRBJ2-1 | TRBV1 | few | CTSSQVPSEPSYNEQFF | TGCACCAGCAGCCAAGTCCCCAGCGAGCCCTCCTACAATGAGCAGTTCTTC
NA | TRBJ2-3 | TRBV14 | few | CASSQDRAGASTDTQYF | TGTGCCAGCAGCCAAGATCGAGCGGGTGCTAGCACAGATACGCAGTATTTT
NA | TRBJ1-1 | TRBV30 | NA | CAWRVRGTEAFF | TGTGCCTGGAGGGTACGGGGAACTGAAGCTTTCTTT
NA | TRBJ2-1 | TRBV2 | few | CASILAEQFF | TGTGCCAGCATCTTAGCTGAGCAGTTCTTC
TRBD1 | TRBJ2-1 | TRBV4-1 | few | CASSQVGQGAGEQFF | TGCGCCAGCAGCCAAGTGGGACAGGGGGCGGGTGAGCAGTTCTTC
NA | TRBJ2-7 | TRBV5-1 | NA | CASSLGGQGWNEQYF | TGCGCCAGCAGCTTGGGCGGACAAGGCTGGAATGAGCAGTACTTC
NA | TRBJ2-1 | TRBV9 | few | CASSVGGQSSYNEQFF | TGTGCCAGCAGCGTGGGGGGACAGAGCTCCTACAATGAGCAGTTCTTC
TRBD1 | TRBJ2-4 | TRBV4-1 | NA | CASSHPGQGTKNIQYF | TGCGCCAGCAGCCACCCGGGACAGGGAACCAAAAACATTCAGTACTTC
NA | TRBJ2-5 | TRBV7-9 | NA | CASSLYIRVQETQYF | TGTGCCAGCAGCTTGTATATTAGGGTCCAAGAGACCCAGTACTTC
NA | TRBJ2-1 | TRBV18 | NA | CASSPQASLYNEQFF | TGTGCCAGCTCGCCCCAGGCGTCGCTCTACAATGAGCAGTTCTTC
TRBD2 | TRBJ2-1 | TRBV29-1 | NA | CSGGGLAGEYNEQFF | TGCAGCGGTGGGGGGCTAGCGGGAGAATACAATGAGCAGTTCTTC
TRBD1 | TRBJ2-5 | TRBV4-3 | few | CASSQAGTDQETQYF | TGCGCCAGCAGCCAGGCCGGGACAGACCAAGAGACCCAGTACTTC
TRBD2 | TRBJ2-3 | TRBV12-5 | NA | CASSGSGADTQYF | TGTGCTAGTAGCGGGAGTGGGGCAGATACGCAGTATTTT
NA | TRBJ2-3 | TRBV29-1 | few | CSVEPGADTQYF | TGCAGCGTTGAACCCGGGGCAGATACGCAGTATTTT
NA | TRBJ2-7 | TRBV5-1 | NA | CASSLLGSYEQYF | TGCGCCAGCAGCTTGCTAGGTTCCTACGAGCAGTACTTC
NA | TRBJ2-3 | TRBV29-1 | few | CSVTPKRSTDTQYF | TGCAGCGTCACCCCCAAAAGGAGCACAGATACGCAGTATTTT
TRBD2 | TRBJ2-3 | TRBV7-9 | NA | CASSSRAGGRGSTDTQYF | TGTGCCAGCAGTTCCCGAGCGGGAGGGCGGGGGAGCACAGATACGCAGTATTTT